This TCR beta chain is drawn from a study of CD8 T cells in Susac syndrome. Isolation of CD8+ and CD4+ T cells was performed negatively, whereas enrichment of TEMRA cells was done by FACS. V was shortened by 5 bases and J by 5 bases, with 15 bases between the two germline ends. Germline CDR1 is DFQATT and CDR2 is SNEGSKA (reference sequence). This CDR3 is built from 13 residues. Reverse transcription used roughly 0.5 to 1 ug RNA and random hexamers. The immunoSEQ assay covered 54 Vbeta and 13 Jbeta segments for CDR3. Each CDR3 protein is one row after TCRdb ran MiXCR on the immunoSEQ multiplex PCR reads. The sample shows fewer than 350,000 distinct CDR3 sequences, 89% of them seen only once.

This sequence originates from a human donor with multiple sclerosis. Sequencing input: CD8+ T cells from PBMCs. This chain links TRBV20-1 with TRBJ2-5, with TRBD2 as a possible D gene (5 bases). The CDR3 loop reads CSAADPRRETQYF. The CDR3 bases are TGCAGTGCTGCAGACCCGAGGAGGGAGACCCAGTACTTC.